One and the same sample provided the 9 T cell receptor beta chains below, sequenced in a study of T-cell reconstitution after alpha-beta-depleted transplantation in children. A library of TCRbeta sequences, prepared with unique molecular identifiers, was generated. TCRdb called the PCR reads again in MiXCR, with one record for every CDR3 protein. The data show under 150,000 distinct CDR3 sequences, roughly 9.7% seen once. The material was PBMCs, mostly from graft donor cells, obtained 180 days after TCRalphabeta/CD19-depleted stem cell transplant. Source of these receptors: a girl under two years old who had a stem cell transplant for combined immunodeficiency, so the T cells may come from the graft donor.

In its sample, this clonotype was seen many times. This rearrangement joins TRBV6-5 to TRBJ2-2, with 9 bases that match TRBD1. J gave up 2 bases and V 4 bases, and 5 bases lay outside the gene matches. Looked up from germline, CDR1 is MNHEY and CDR2 is SVGAGI. This CDR3 is built from 16 residues. As DNA, the CDR3 is TGTGCCAGCAGTTTTCCGGGACAGGGAAACACCGGGGAGCTGTTTTTT. Encoded protein: CASSFPGQGNTGELFF.

The chain combines TRBV27 with TRBJ2-5; D is perhaps TRBD2 (6 bases). The ends were cut back, 3 bases at V and 4 bases at J, with 18 bases in the middle. Germline CDR1 MNHEY, CDR2 SMNVEV (reference sequence). The CDR3 spans 16 residues. CDR3 region: CASSFSSALRRETQYF. The CDR3 DNA is TGTGCCAGCAGTTTTTCTAGCGCCTTGAGGCGAGAGACCCAGTACTTC.

The table lists this clonotype with many counts. The chain has TRBV27 and TRBJ2-2; 7 nucleotides agree with TRBD2. Trimming cost V 1 base and J 1 base; bases outside gene matches: 3. The CDR3 sequence is 16 residues long. CDR1 is MNHEY, CDR2 SMNVEV, per germline (reference sequence). The CDR3, as DNA: TGTGCCAGCAGTTTATGGGGGGGAGGGAACACCGGGGAGCTGTTTTTT. This sequence encodes CASSLWGGGNTGELFF.

This rearrangement joins TRBV4-2 to TRBJ2-1; TRBD2 aligns across 11 bases. Germline V CDR1 and CDR2: LGHNA, YNFKEQ. The CDR3 length is 18 residues. V trimming: 4 bases; J trimming: 10 bases; junction bases outside the gene matches: 18. CDR3 DNA sequence: TGTGCCAGCAGCCCAAACTTACTAGCGGGGGCTAGGTGGGGAGAGCAGTTCTTC. Protein sequence: CASSPNLLAGARWGEQFF.

A few counts support this clonotype. This chain joins TRBV10-3 and TRBJ1-4; 11 bases match TRBD1. CDR3 length equals 14 residues. The V segment lost 6 bases and the J segment 6 bases; nucleotides outside the gene matches: 3. Germline assignment: CDR1 ENHRY and CDR2 SYGVKD. CDR3 DNA sequence: TGTGCCATCAGAGGGGACAGGGGGGATGAAAAACTGTTTTTT. This codes for CAIRGDRGDEKLFF.

This clonotype was counted at least ten times. The chain joins TRBV20-1 to TRBJ2-3; TRBD2 might be the D (5 bases). The CDR3 covers 15 residues. V shed 1 base and J shed 0 bases, with 11 bases lying between them. Germline V gene lookup returns CDR1 DFQATT and CDR2 SNEGSKA (reference sequence). CDR3 loop: CSARGEIPSTDTQYF. The CDR3 DNA sequence: TGCAGTGCTAGAGGGGAGATCCCTAGCACAGATACGCAGTATTTT.

This clonotype was observed a few times. This rearrangement joins TRBV12-3 or TRBV12-4 to TRBJ2-4; 9 bases fit TRBD1. The CDR3 contains 14 residues. V shed 6 bases and J 7 bases; nucleotides not matched to a gene: 7. The CDR3 sequence: CASSRGTGINIQYF. CDR3 in DNA: TGTGCCAGCAGCCGAGGGACAGGGATTAACATTCAGTACTTC.

CDR3 residues: CASSFWGDQPQHF. The CDR3 DNA follows: TGTGCCAGCAGTTTTTGGGGGGACCAGCCCCAGCATTTT. The chain uses TRBV12-3 or TRBV12-4 and TRBJ1-5, with D perhaps TRBD1 (5 bases). V lost 3 bases, J lost 7 bases, and 10 bases lay in between. The CDR3 has 13 amino acids.

This clonotype was observed a handful of times. The chain links TRBV7-2 to TRBJ2-1; D tentatively reads TRBD1 or TRBD2 (5 bases each). Trimming took 0 bases from V and 10 from J, leaving 16 bases between them. Germline V lookup: CDR1 SGHTA, CDR2 FQGNSA. The CDR3 has 15 amino acids. CDR3 amino acids: CASSLAGEGFREQFF. For the CDR3, the DNA is TGTGCCAGCAGCTTAGCGGGAGAGGGGTTCAGGGAGCAGTTCTTC.